One sample yielded the 6 T cell receptor beta chains listed below, sequenced in a study of blood T cell repertoires in COVID-19. Libraries were prepared by immunoSEQ multiplex PCR; TCRdb keeps only in-frame clonotypes and omits some of them. The sample contains 100,000 to 150,000 clones, approximately 84% of which appear only once. The material sequenced was peripheral blood. The source of these receptors is a man in his 70s with acute or convalescent COVID-19.

The rearrangement links TRBV9 to TRBJ2-5; 7 nucleotides align to TRBD2. CDR1 and CDR2 (germline): SGDLS, YYNGEE. The CDR3 is 15 amino acids. The J segment lost 5 bases and the V segment lost 7 bases, leaving 14 bases of the junction unmatched. CDR3 loop: CASCSGTTGGETQYF. In DNA, the CDR3 is TGTGCCAGCTGTTCCGGGACTACCGGTGGGGAGACCCAGTACTTC.

This chain's CDR3 is CASSLSPRVYGYTF. In DNA, the CDR3 is TGCGCCAGCAGCTTGTCCCCCAGGGTCTATGGCTACACCTTC. This sequence joins TRBV5-1 and TRBJ1-2, with TRBD1 as a possible D gene (5 bases). V lost 1 base, J lost 4 bases, and 11 bases lay in between. The CDR3 covers 14 residues. Germline V gives CDR1 SGHRS, CDR2 YFSETQ. The whole variable domain, filled in from reference TRBV5-1 and TRBJ1-2, reads KAGVTQTPRYLIKTRGQQVTLSCSPISGHRSVSWYQQTPGQGLQFLFEYFSETQRNKGNFPGRFSGRQFSNSRSEMNVSTLELGDSALYLCASSLSPRVYGYTFGSGTRLTVV.

V is TRBV5-1 and J is TRBJ1-2, with 9 bases aligning to TRBD1. This CDR3 is 14 amino acids long. Trimming removed 4 bases from V and 2 bases from J; junction bases left unmatched: 3. Germline CDR1 reads SGHRS; CDR2 reads YFSETQ. The CDR3 loop is CASSAGTGNYGYTF. The CDR3 DNA is TGCGCCAGCAGCGCCGGGACAGGGAACTATGGCTACACCTTC.

The V call is TRBV2, the J call TRBJ2-3, with D possibly TRBD2 on 6 matching bases. Trimming removed 5 bases from V and 1 base from J, with 10 bases in between. Germline lookup yields CDR1 SNHLY and CDR2 FYNNEI. This CDR3 comprises 14 residues. This chain's CDR3 is CASSTGVRTDTQYF. As DNA, the CDR3 is TGTGCCAGCAGTACGGGGGTTCGCACAGATACGCAGTATTTT.

This clone was seen more than once but under ten times. The V and J genes are TRBV19 and TRBJ2-3; 10 bases align to TRBD1. This CDR3 contains 16 residues. The trim removed 4 bases at V and 6 bases at J, leaving 10 bases unmatched. Per germline, CDR1 LNHDA and CDR2 SQIVND (reference sequence). The CDR3 coding sequence is TGTGCCAGTAGTAGTCGACCCGGGACAGGGGACGATACGCAGTATTTT. As protein: CASSSRPGTGDDTQYF.

The rearrangement uses TRBV7-8 and TRBJ1-1; TRBD1 aligns across 7 bases. Germline CDR1 and CDR2: SGHVS and FQNEAQ. After removal of 2 bases from V and 8 bases from J, the junction contained 11 bases not matched to a gene. The CDR3 consists of 15 residues. The CDR3 DNA reads TGTGCCAGCAGCTTACAGGTGGCAGGGGGTGCCGAAGCTTTCTTT. Translated, it gives CASSLQVAGGAEAFF.